The 23 T cell receptor beta chains below all came from one sample that was sequenced in a study of cytomegalovirus exposure and HLA in healthy donors. Profiled with immunoSEQ multiplex PCR; TCRdb holds only in-frame clones, not every one. The profile shows 190,000 or so clones, roughly 84% of them singletons. The sample consisted of PBMCs. The source is a woman under 30 in good health and CMV-seropositive.

This sequence joins TRBV11-2 and TRBJ2-7; 14 positions agree with TRBD2. The length of the CDR3 is 16 residues. The trim removed 5 bases at V and 7 bases at J, leaving 10 bases unmatched. Looked up from germline, CDR1 is SGHAT and CDR2 is FQNNGV. The CDR3 DNA follows: TGTGCCAGCAGCCCGCTGACTAGCGGGGGGGCGGGTGAGCAGTACTTC. Encoded protein: CASSPLTSGGAGEQYF.

The chain links TRBV19 to TRBJ1-2, with D perhaps TRBD1 (6 bases). Germline V gene lookup returns CDR1 LNHDA and CDR2 SQIVND (reference sequence). The CDR3 runs 17 residues. V was clipped by 1 base and J by 4 bases, with 19 bases between them. The CDR3 sequence is CASSIARGLRLGYGYTF. The DNA of the CDR3 is TGTGCCAGTAGTATAGCGAGGGGGTTACGACTCGGCTATGGCTACACCTTC.

The chain carries TRBV19 and TRBJ2-2, with a weak D call TRBD1 (6 bases). Trimming pared 3 bases from V and 5 bases from J, leaving 10 bases between. Germline values: CDR1 LNHDA, CDR2 SQIVND (reference sequence). The CDR3 has 14 amino acids. The CDR3 DNA follows: TGTGCCAGTAGTATGGTTGACAGGACCGGGGAGCTGTTTTTT. Encoded protein: CASSMVDRTGELFF.

The rearrangement joins TRBV5-1 to TRBJ2-4; D may be TRBD1 (5 bases). Germline lookup yields CDR1 SGHRS and CDR2 YFSETQ. V was pared by 0 bases and J by 7 bases, with 14 bases between. This CDR3 spans 15 amino acids. The CDR3 loop reads CASSLDPGKGNIQYF. For the CDR3, the DNA is TGCGCCAGCAGCTTGGATCCGGGTAAGGGGAACATTCAGTACTTC.

This chain joins TRBV5-1 and TRBJ2-3; tentatively, D is TRBD2 (5 bases). From germline, CDR1 is SGHRS and CDR2 YFSETQ. The V end was cut by 4 bases, the J end by 3 bases, with 15 bases between. This CDR3 spans 15 amino acids. CDR3 protein: CASSPPGSGTDTQYF. Here the CDR3 DNA reads TGCGCCAGCAGCCCCCCGGGATCGGGGACAGATACGCAGTATTTT.

This chain connects TRBV5-1 to TRBJ1-1; TRBD1 aligns across 8 bases. CDR1 and CDR2 from the germline V gene are SGHRS and YFSETQ. The CDR3 covers 15 residues. The V and J ends lost 4 bases and 8 bases, in that order; junction bases with no gene match: 13. In DNA form, the CDR3 reads TGCGCCAGCAGCCCCTCGCAGGGGGCATTTTCCGAAGCTTTCTTT. The encoded protein is CASSPSQGAFSEAFF.

In this sample, this clone turned up a few times. The chain couples TRBV2 to TRBJ1-5, with TRBD1 matching over 7 bases. The CDR3 is 16 residues long. CDR1 is SNHLY and CDR2 is FYNNEI in the germline V gene. V was clipped by 5 bases and J by 0 bases; unmatched bases: 7. The CDR3 sequence: CASSTGTAYSNQPQHF. In DNA form, the CDR3 reads TGTGCCAGCAGTACCGGGACAGCTTATAGCAATCAGCCCCAGCATTTT. The whole variable domain, filled in from reference TRBV2 and TRBJ1-5, reads EPEVTQTPSHQVTQMGQEVILRCVPISNHLYFYWYRQILGQKVEFLVSFYNNEISEKSEIFDDQFSVERPDGSNFTLKIRSTKLEDSAMYFCASSTGTAYSNQPQHFGDGTRLSIL.

The chain links TRBV2 to TRBJ1-1, with a tentative D call TRBD1 (6 bases). V lost 7 bases and J lost 0, with 12 bases in between. Looked up from germline, CDR1 is SNHLY and CDR2 is FYNNEI. This CDR3 has 14 residues. This chain's CDR3 is CASTRQDMNTEAFF. In DNA form, the CDR3 reads TGTGCCAGCACCCGACAGGATATGAACACTGAAGCTTTCTTT. The full variable domain, completed using reference TRBV2 and TRBJ1-1, is EPEVTQTPSHQVTQMGQEVILRCVPISNHLYFYWYRQILGQKVEFLVSFYNNEISEKSEIFDDQFSVERPDGSNFTLKIRSTKLEDSAMYFCASTRQDMNTEAFFGQGTRLTVV.

The CDR3 reads CASTRGTNVLTF. The CDR3 DNA is TGTGCCAGCACCAGAGGGACCAACGTCCTGACTTTC. The gene calls are TRBV2 and TRBJ2-6, with D maybe TRBD2 (5 bases). This CDR3 spans 12 amino acids. The V end lost 7 bases, the J end lost 8 bases, and 9 bases lay between the germline ends. Germline-derived CDR1 and CDR2 are SNHLY and FYNNEI.

This rearrangement joins TRBV14 to TRBJ2-3, with D possibly being TRBD2 (5 bases). Deletions cut 4 bases from V and 8 bases from J, with 13 bases between. Germline CDR1 SGHDN, CDR2 FVKESK. The CDR3 length is 13 residues. CDR3 residues: CASSPRVLATQYF. The CDR3 DNA sequence: TGTGCCAGCAGCCCGCGGGTCTTGGCTACGCAGTATTTT.

The chain has TRBV30 and TRBJ1-4; TRBD1 might be the D (5 bases). Trimming took off 2 bases at V and 8 bases at J, with 12 bases between the two ends. Germline lookup yields CDR1 GTSNPN and CDR2 SVGIG (reference sequence). The CDR3 totals 13 residues. CDR3 region: CAWSRGVGEKLFF. CDR3 in DNA: TGTGCCTGGAGTCGGGGGGTCGGGGAAAAACTGTTTTTT. The variable domain in full, completed from reference TRBV30 and TRBJ1-4, reads SQTIHQWPATLVQPVGSPLSLECTVEGTSNPNLYWYRQAAGRGLQLLFYSVGIGQISSEVPQNLSASRPQDRQFILSSKKLLLSDSGFYLCAWSRGVGEKLFFGSGTQLSVL.

The chain combines TRBV7-7 with TRBJ2-3, with D perhaps TRBD1 (6 bases). Trimming cost V 3 bases and J 1 base, with 11 bases left between them. The CDR3 loop spans 15 amino acids. CDR1 SSHAT and CDR2 FNYEAQ come from the germline V gene (reference sequence). The CDR3 is CASSFSAGGTDTQYF. In DNA, the CDR3 is TGTGCCAGCAGCTTCTCCGCAGGGGGCACAGATACGCAGTATTTT.

CDR3 residues: CASSTGTDQETQYF. CDR3 bases: TGTGCCAGCAGCACCGGGACAGACCAAGAGACCCAGTACTTC. The chain is built from TRBV9 and TRBJ2-5, with TRBD1 matching over 7 bases. Germline V lookup: CDR1 SGDLS, CDR2 YYNGEE. After removal of 4 bases from V and 0 bases from J, the junction contained 3 bases not matched to a gene. The CDR3 spans 14 residues.

The rearrangement joins TRBV5-1 to TRBJ1-4; no clear D gene. CDR3 length: 15 residues. The germline CDR1 and CDR2 sequences are SGHRS and YFSETQ. V lost 2 bases and J lost 0, with 8 bases in between. The CDR3 coding sequence is TGCGCCAGCAGCTTAAATACAGCAACTAATGAAAAACTGTTTTTT. It is translated as CASSLNTATNEKLFF.

The V call is TRBV5-4, the J call TRBJ2-1; 9 bases line up with TRBD1. The germline V gene has CDR1 SGHNT and CDR2 YYREEE (reference sequence). V was pared by 4 bases and J by 12 bases, with 8 bases of the junction left unmatched. This CDR3 region has 13 residues. In DNA form, the CDR3 reads TGTGCCAGCAGCCTGACAGGGGGAATAGCGCAGTTCTTC. Its protein is CASSLTGGIAQFF.

V and J are TRBV4-1 and TRBJ1-2; no clear D. V lost 0 bases to trimming and J lost 8 bases, with 10 bases between them. Germline V gene lookup returns CDR1 MGHRA and CDR2 YSYEKL. The length of the CDR3 is 13 residues. CDR3 in amino acids: CASSQEVSRGYTF. In DNA, the CDR3 is TGCGCCAGCAGCCAAGAGGTATCGAGGGGCTACACCTTC.

This clone occurred a few times. The chain is built from TRBV5-1 and TRBJ1-2, with unresolved D. V was cut by 4 bases and J by 5 bases, with 9 bases left in between. Per germline, CDR1 SGHRS and CDR2 YFSETQ. The CDR3 is 12 amino acids. CDR3 amino acids: CASSETEYGYTF. In DNA, the CDR3 is TGCGCCAGCAGCGAAACAGAGTATGGCTACACCTTC.

The chain is built from TRBV6-1 and TRBJ2-1, with 8 bases identical to TRBD1. V gave up 8 bases and J gave up 0 bases; unmatched junction bases: 3. The CDR3 sequence is 14 residues long. CDR1 and CDR2 from the germline V gene are MNHNS and SASEGT. This CDR3 is CASQQGGSYNEQFF. The DNA for the CDR3 is TGTGCCAGCCAACAGGGGGGCTCCTACAATGAGCAGTTCTTC.

This chain links TRBV29-1 with TRBJ1-1; D gene unclear. Deletions cut 4 bases from V and 3 bases from J, with 12 bases between. Germline-derived CDR1 and CDR2 are SQVTM and ANQGSEA. This CDR3 region has 13 residues. CDR3: CSVVPYFDTEAFF. Written as DNA, the CDR3 is TGCAGCGTTGTGCCGTACTTCGACACTGAAGCTTTCTTT. The full variable domain, with the rest looked up from reference TRBV29-1 and TRBJ1-1, is SAVISQKPSRDICQRGTSLTIQCQVDSQVTMMFWYRQQPGQSLTLIATANQGSEATYESGFVIDKFPISRPNLTFSTLTVSNMSPEDSSIYLCSVVPYFDTEAFFGQGTRLTVV.

This rearrangement joins TRBV6-1 to TRBJ1-5; 10 bases are a match to TRBD1. Trimming cost V 4 bases and J 2 bases; bases outside gene matches: 2. Germline V gene data show CDR1 as MNHNS and CDR2 as SASEGT. CDR3 length: 15 amino acids. The CDR3 DNA sequence: TGTGCCAGCAGTGCCGGGACAGGGGGCAATCAGCCCCAGCATTTT. Encoded protein: CASSAGTGGNQPQHF.

The chain carries TRBV5-4 and TRBJ2-7; 8 bases match TRBD1. The germline V gene encodes CDR1 SGHNT and CDR2 YYREEE (reference sequence). V gave up 2 bases and J gave up 5 bases; unmatched junction bases: 3. The CDR3 has 13 amino acids. As DNA, the CDR3 is TGTGCCAGCAGCTTTCAGGGGGCCCACGAGCAGTACTTC. This translates into CASSFQGAHEQYF. Using reference TRBV5-4 and TRBJ2-7 for the parts outside the CDR3, the full variable domain is ETGVTQSPTHLIKTRGQQVTLRCSSQSGHNTVSWYQQALGQGPQFIFQYYREEENGRGNFPPRFSGLQFPNYSSELNVNALELDDSALYLCASSFQGAHEQYFGPGTRLTVT.

This clone was seen a few times. The chain links TRBV10-3 to TRBJ2-4; 12 bases fit TRBD2. V trimming: 2 bases; J trimming: 0 bases; junction bases outside the gene matches: 8. The CDR3 consists of 19 residues. Germline CDR1 and CDR2: ENHRY and SYGVKD. The CDR3 coding sequence is TGTGCCATCAGTGAGAGGCTAGCGGGGGGGCGAGTAGCCAAAAACATTCAGTACTTC. Protein sequence: CAISERLAGGRVAKNIQYF.

The V and J genes are TRBV9 and TRBJ2-2; 7 positions agree with TRBD2. The V segment lost 7 bases and the J segment 4 bases; nucleotides outside the gene matches: 7. Germline V gene sequence: CDR1 SGDLS, CDR2 YYNGEE. This CDR3 has 14 residues. DNA of the CDR3: TGTGCCAGCTGTGCTAGCGGATTCACCGGGGAGCTGTTTTTT. This translates into CASCASGFTGELFF.